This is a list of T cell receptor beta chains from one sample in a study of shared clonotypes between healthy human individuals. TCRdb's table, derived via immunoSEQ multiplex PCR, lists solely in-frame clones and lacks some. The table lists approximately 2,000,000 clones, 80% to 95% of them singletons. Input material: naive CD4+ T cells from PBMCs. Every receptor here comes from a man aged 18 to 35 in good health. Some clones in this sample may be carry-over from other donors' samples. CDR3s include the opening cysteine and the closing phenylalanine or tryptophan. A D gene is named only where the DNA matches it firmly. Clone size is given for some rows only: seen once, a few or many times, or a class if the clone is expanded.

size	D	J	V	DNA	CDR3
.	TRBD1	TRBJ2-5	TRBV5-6	TGTGCCAGCAGCACGGGACAGCGGGAGACCCAGTACTTC	CASSTGQRETQYF
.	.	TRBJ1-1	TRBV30	TGTGCCTGGAGTGTTTACTCGGGGGGGGACACTGAAGCTTTCTTT	CAWSVYSGGDTEAFF
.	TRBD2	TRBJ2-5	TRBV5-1	TGCGCCAGCAGCTTCCCCTTTAGCGGGAGGGCCGGAGACCTAGAGACCCAGTACTTC	CASSFPFSGRAGDLETQYF
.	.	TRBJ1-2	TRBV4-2	TGTGCCAGCAGCCAAGTGGGGGATGGCTATGGCTACACCTTC	CASSQVGDGYGYTF
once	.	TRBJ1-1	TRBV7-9	TGTGCCAGCAGCCCAGTGACAGGCTTGAACACTGAAGCTTTCTTT	CASSPVTGLNTEAFF
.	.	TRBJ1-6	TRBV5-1	TGCGCCAGCAGCTTGGGGGACGCGACCGGAATTCGTTCACCCCTCCACTTT	CASSLGDATGIRSPLHF
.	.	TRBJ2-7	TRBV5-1	TGCGCCAGCAGCCCGGGGACTCATCCCCTATTGAAGCAGTACTTC	CASSPGTHPLLKQYF
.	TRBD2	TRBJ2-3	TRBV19	TGTGCCAGTAGTAGCGGAGCGGGAGTTCGCGATACGCAGTATTTT	CASSSGAGVRDTQYF
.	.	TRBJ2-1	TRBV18	TGTGCCAGCTCATTAATCCGGGACAAACCCTACAATGAGCAGTTCTTC	CASSLIRDKPYNEQFF
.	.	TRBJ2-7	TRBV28	TGTGCCAGAGCCCGGACAGACACAACCTACGAGCAGTACTTC	CARARTDTTYEQYF
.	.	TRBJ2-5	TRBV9	TGTGCCAGCTCACGGTCAGGGGCGCGAGAGACCCAGTACTTC	CASSRSGARETQYF
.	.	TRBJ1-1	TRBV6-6	TGTGCCAGCAGTTACGAACGGGATATGAACACTGAAGCTTTCTTT	CASSYERDMNTEAFF
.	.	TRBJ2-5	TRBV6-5	TGTGCCAGCAGTTACAGGGCCCTGTCGGGGGAGACCCAGTACTTC	CASSYRALSGETQYF
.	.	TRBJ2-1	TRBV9	TGTGCCAGCAGCCTCGAATGGAATGAGCAGTTCTTC	CASSLEWNEQFF
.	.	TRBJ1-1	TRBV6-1	TGTGCCAGCGATTCGAATGTCACGCCCGAAGCTTTCTTT	CASDSNVTPEAFF
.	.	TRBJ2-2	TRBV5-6	TGTGCCAGCAGCTTGAGTGGTCGCGGGAACACCGGGGAGCTGTTTTTT	CASSLSGRGNTGELFF
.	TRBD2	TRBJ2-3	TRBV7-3	TGTGCCAGCAGCTTCTTAGGTAGCGGGGGCAGCACAGATACGCAGTATTTT	CASSFLGSGGSTDTQYF
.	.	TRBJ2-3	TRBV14	TGTGCCAGCAGCCAAGGATTCCGGCTGGTTGCAGATACGCAGTATTTT	CASSQGFRLVADTQYF
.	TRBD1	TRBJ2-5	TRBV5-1	TGCGCCAGCAGCTTGGGTGACAGGGGGACGCCCCAGTACTTC	CASSLGDRGTPQYF
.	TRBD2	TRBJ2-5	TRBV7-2	TGTGCCAGCAGCATTTCTCCTAGCGGGACCCTGGAGACCCAGTACTTC	CASSISPSGTLETQYF
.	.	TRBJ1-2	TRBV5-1	TGCGCCAGCAGCTTGGACCCAGGGTATAATGGCTACACCTTC	CASSLDPGYNGYTF
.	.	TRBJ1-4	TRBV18	TGTGCCAGCTCACCACGAAGGCCAGGGAGTGCAACTAATGAAAAACTGTTTTTT	CASSPRRPGSATNEKLFF
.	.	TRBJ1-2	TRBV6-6	TGTGCCAGCAGTTACCCCCAGTATGGCTACACCTTC	CASSYPQYGYTF
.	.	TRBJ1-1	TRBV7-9	TGTGCCAGCAGCTTCAGCCCAATCGGACAGACTTTTAACACTGAAGCTTTCTTT	CASSFSPIGQTFNTEAFF
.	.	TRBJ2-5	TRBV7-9	TGTGCCTCCACAGGGCTAGCTCAAGAGACCCAGTACTTC	CASTGLAQETQYF
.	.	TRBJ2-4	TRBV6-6	TGTGCCAGCAGTCAAGGAGGAGGGTACATTCAGTACTTC	CASSQGGGYIQYF
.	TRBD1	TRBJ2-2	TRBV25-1	TGTGCCAGCAGTCCCCGGGACAGGGATCACACCGGGGAGCTGTTTTTT	CASSPRDRDHTGELFF
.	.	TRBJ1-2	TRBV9	TGTGCCAGCAGCGTCCGCAGTAACTATGGCTACACCTTC	CASSVRSNYGYTF
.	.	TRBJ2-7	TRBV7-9	TGTGCCAGCAGCCCAGGGCAGGGATACGAGCAGTACTTC	CASSPGQGYEQYF